A single sample is the source of the 22 T cell receptor beta chains below, sequenced in a study of T cells in Graves' hyperthyroidism and ophthalmopathy. RNA transcripts provided the source from which TCR beta CDR3 regions were amplified. When the TCR CDR3 underwent first-round RT-PCR, the HTBI primer set was used. MiXCR was run by TCRdb on the multiplex PCR reads, yielding one entry per CDR3 protein. Of about 480,000 distinct CDR3 sequences in the sample, approximately 14% were seen once. Sequencing was done on a sample of blood. The receptors were sampled from a woman under 30 with Graves' hyperthyroidism.

The chain joins TRBV12-3 or TRBV12-4 to TRBJ1-2; TRBD1 agrees at 9 bases. V dropped 5 bases and J dropped 2; count of bases not matched to a gene: 3. The CDR3 sequence is 14 residues long. The CDR3 DNA follows: TGTGCCAGCAGTACAGGGACAGGGAACTATGGCTACACCTTC. This translates into CASSTGTGNYGYTF.

Many counts were recorded for this clonotype. The gene calls are TRBV2 and TRBJ2-4, with D possibly being TRBD1 (6 bases). The CDR3 has 14 residues. Trimming shortened V by 8 bases and J by 5 bases, and 16 bases separated the two germline ends. Germline assignment: CDR1 SNHLY and CDR2 FYNNEI. The CDR3 sequence: CASWTGTRENIQYF. DNA for the CDR3: TGTGCCAGCTGGACCGGGACAAGGGAAAACATTCAGTACTTC.

The rearrangement joins TRBV20-1 to TRBJ2-3, with TRBD2 matching over 10 bases. There are 15 residues in the CDR3. The germline CDR1 and CDR2 sequences are DFQATT and SNEGSKA (reference sequence). V shed 2 bases and J 6 bases; nucleotides not matched to a gene: 8. The DNA for the CDR3 is TGCAGTGCTAGAATTCTAGCGGGAGTAGCCGATACGCAGTATTTT. Translating it yields CSARILAGVADTQYF.

This clonotype was detected many times. The V and J genes are TRBV7-3 and TRBJ2-1; a possible D gene is TRBD2 (5 bases). The V end was cut by 5 bases, the J end by 9 bases, with 20 bases between. The CDR3 is made up of 15 amino acids. Germline loops: CDR1 SGHTA, CDR2 FQGTGA. CDR3 amino acids: CASSVIKVSGSEQFF. DNA for the CDR3: TGTGCCAGCAGCGTTATTAAAGTAAGCGGTAGTGAGCAGTTCTTC.

This rearrangement joins TRBV11-3 to TRBJ1-2; tentative D call: TRBD1 (5 bases). Germline-derived CDR1 and CDR2 are SGHNT and YENEEA. Trimming stripped 8 bases from V and 14 bases from J, with 21 bases between. CDR3 length: 12 amino acids. The CDR3 spells CASGRLGGVETF. The DNA for the CDR3 is TGTGCCAGCGGGAGATTAGGAGGGGTGGAAACCTTC.

This clonotype has ten or more counts. V and J are TRBV5-1 and TRBJ2-3, with D perhaps TRBD2 (5 bases). The V end was cut by 0 bases, the J end by 6 bases, with 11 bases between. The germline V gene encodes CDR1 SGHRS and CDR2 YFSETQ. The CDR3 is 14 residues long. The CDR3 nucleotides read TGCGCCAGCAGCTTGGAGGACTCGGCGGATACGCAGTATTTT. Amino acid sequence: CASSLEDSADTQYF. The entire variable domain, with the rest obtained from reference TRBV5-1 and TRBJ2-3, is as follows: KAGVTQTPRYLIKTRGQQVTLSCSPISGHRSVSWYQQTPGQGLQFLFEYFSETQRNKGNFPGRFSGRQFSNSRSEMNVSTLELGDSALYLCASSLEDSADTQYFGPGTRLTVL.

This clonotype has ten or more counts. V usage is TRBV7-3 and J usage is TRBJ2-2; D gene ambiguous. The CDR3 totals 15 residues. Between the trimmed V and J ends, which lost 4 bases and 4 bases, there was a span of 13 bases. Per germline, CDR1 SGHTA and CDR2 FQGTGA. CDR3 coding DNA: TGTGCCAGCAGCTCCACATCGACAAGCACCGGGGAGCTGTTTTTT. As protein: CASSSTSTSTGELFF.

This clonotype has at least ten counts. V usage is TRBV9 and J usage is TRBJ2-2; 8 bases agree with TRBD1. The trim removed 4 bases at V and 4 bases at J, leaving 6 bases unmatched. CDR3 length: 15 amino acids. Germline V gene sequence: CDR1 SGDLS, CDR2 YYNGEE. CDR3 protein: CASSLWTGPTGELFF. The DNA of the CDR3 is TGTGCCAGCAGCCTCTGGACAGGGCCCACCGGGGAGCTGTTTTTT. The full variable domain, with the rest looked up from reference TRBV9 and TRBJ2-2, is DSGVTQTPKHLITATGQRVTLRCSPRSGDLSVYWYQQSLDQGLQFLIQYYNGEERAKGNILERFSAQQFPDLHSELNLSSLELGDSALYFCASSLWTGPTGELFFGEGSRLTVL.

This clonotype occurred many times. The chain combines TRBV20-1 with TRBJ2-3; TRBD1 might be the D (7 bases). V lost 0 bases to trimming and J lost 2 bases, with 15 bases between them. CDR1 and CDR2 (germline): DFQATT, SNEGSKA (reference sequence). This CDR3 has 16 amino acids. The CDR3 DNA sequence: TGCAGTGCTAGAGATCCAGGGGGGATATTCACAGATACGCAGTATTTT. Encoded protein: CSARDPGGIFTDTQYF.

This clonotype was recorded many times. CDR3 sequence: CASKPGTSGSGEQFF. CDR3 bases: TGTGCCAGTAAACCTGGGACTAGCGGGAGCGGGGAGCAGTTCTTC. The rearrangement links TRBV19 to TRBJ2-1, with TRBD2 identical over 14 bases. Germline V gives CDR1 LNHDA, CDR2 SQIVND (reference sequence). V lost 7 bases to trimming and J lost 10 bases; unmatched junction nucleotides: 9. The CDR3 has 15 amino acids.

The chain couples TRBV28 to TRBJ2-1, with TRBD2 identical over 11 bases. CDR1 MDHEN and CDR2 SYDVKM come from the germline V gene. J was trimmed by 6 bases and V by 3 bases; bases with no gene match: 13. The CDR3 extends over 18 amino acids. In DNA form, the CDR3 reads TGTGCCAGCAGTTTTCCCCGGCGGGCTAGCGGGAGGCCCAATGAGCAGTTCTTC. Translating it yields CASSFPRRASGRPNEQFF. Together with reference TRBV28 and TRBJ2-1, the CDR3 gives the full variable domain: DVKVTQSSRYLVKRTGEKVFLECVQDMDHENMFWYRQDPGLGLRLIYFSYDVKMKEKGDIPEGYSVSREKKERFSLILESASTNQTSMYLCASSFPRRASGRPNEQFFGPGTRLTVL.

This clonotype was seen many times. The chain combines TRBV7-2 with TRBJ1-2; D remains ambiguous. Germline CDR1 SGHTA, CDR2 FQGNSA. V lost 1 base and J lost 8, with 14 bases in between. CDR3 size: 14 residues. The CDR3 nucleotides read TGTGCCAGCAGCTTAGAGACATGGGGTTTGGGCTACACCTTC. Its protein product is CASSLETWGLGYTF.

A remark on this clonotype: Germline is not matched at one junction end, which may reflect a read error. The chain couples TRBV7-3 to TRBJ2-3, with 10 bases lining up with TRBD2. CDR3 length equals 16 residues. Germline lookup yields CDR1 SGHTA and CDR2 FQGTGA. Written as DNA, the CDR3 is TGTACCAGCAGCCTAGGAGCGGGAGGGCGCACAGATACGCAGTATTTT. It codes for CTSSLGAGGRTDTQYF.

This clonotype was observed many times. This chain joins TRBV3-1 and TRBJ2-1; D gene unclear. Germline V CDR1 and CDR2: LGHDT, YNNKEL (reference sequence). V was shortened by 0 bases and J by 7 bases, with 10 bases between the two germline ends. The CDR3 has 14 amino acids. The CDR3 DNA sequence: TGTGCCAGCAGCCAAGAACCCCAGACTAATGAGCAGTTCTTC. It is translated as CASSQEPQTNEQFF.

This clonotype was found many times. This sequence joins TRBV10-3 and TRBJ2-2; 10 nucleotides agree with TRBD1. After removal of 6 bases from V and 0 bases from J, the junction contained 16 bases not matched to a gene. Germline CDR1 reads ENHRY; CDR2 reads SYGVKD. The CDR3 has 20 amino acids. CDR3 DNA sequence: TGTGCCATCAGCCCTCCGACCGGGACAGGGGATTCCTCGAACACCGGGGAGCTGTTTTTT. Translated: CAISPPTGTGDSSNTGELFF.

The chain joins TRBV6-2 or TRBV6-3 to TRBJ2-6; D possibly corresponds to TRBD2 (6 bases). The CDR3 sequence is 15 residues long. Germline-derived CDR1 and CDR2 are MNHEY and SVGEGT. V was trimmed by 6 bases and J by 0 bases, leaving 9 bases between them. This CDR3 is CASSRLGSGANVLTF. CDR3 DNA sequence: TGTGCCAGCAGCCGACTAGGCTCTGGGGCCAACGTCCTGACTTTC.

This clonotype was detected many times. The rearrangement joins TRBV20-1 to TRBJ2-2; no clear D gene. Germline CDR1 DFQATT, CDR2 SNEGSKA (reference sequence). The CDR3 has 15 residues. V was clipped by 3 bases and J by 0 bases, with 11 bases between them. The CDR3 protein is CSARSADPNTGELFF. The CDR3 region has the DNA TGCAGTGCTAGGTCGGCAGATCCGAACACCGGGGAGCTGTTTTTT.

This sequence joins TRBV19 and TRBJ2-7, with D uncertain. V shed 0 bases and J shed 2 bases, with 5 bases lying between them. The CDR3 contains 13 residues. Per the germline V gene, CDR1 is LNHDA and CDR2 is SQIVND (reference sequence). The CDR3 nucleotides read TGTGCCAGTAGTATAGATTGGGCCTACGAGCAGTACTTC. Encoded protein: CASSIDWAYEQYF.

At least ten counts were recorded for this clonotype. The chain carries TRBV28 and TRBJ2-3; 14 bases map to TRBD2. Germline V gene data show CDR1 as MDHEN and CDR2 as SYDVKM. The CDR3 runs to 15 residues. J lost 6 bases, V lost 4 bases, and 3 bases had no gene match. The CDR3 loop reads CASSSGLAGVDTQYF. The CDR3 DNA is TGTGCCAGCAGTTCGGGACTAGCGGGAGTGGATACGCAGTATTTT.

This clonotype came up a few times. This chain connects TRBV5-1 to TRBJ2-7, with D possibly TRBD2 on 5 matching bases. Trimming shortened V by 4 bases and J by 1 base, and 15 bases separated the two germline ends. The CDR3 sequence is 15 residues long. The germline V gene has CDR1 SGHRS and CDR2 YFSETQ. DNA of the CDR3: TGCGCCAGCAGCGATCGGACTGCTACTTCCTACGAGCAGTACTTC. This sequence encodes CASSDRTATSYEQYF.

This clonotype has ten or more counts. CDR3 region: CASSLPDRVYGYTF. The CDR3 coding sequence is TGTGCCAGCAGTTTACCCGACAGGGTCTATGGCTACACCTTC. The chain uses TRBV28 and TRBJ1-2; TRBD1 matches 7 bases. Unmatched junction bases numbered 4, after V lost 2 bases and J lost 4 bases. CDR3 length equals 14 residues. Germline CDR1 reads MDHEN; CDR2 reads SYDVKM.

This clonotype occurred many times. The V and J genes are TRBV12-5 and TRBJ2-7, with a tentative D call TRBD1 (6 bases). This CDR3 has 14 amino acids. Germline CDR1 and CDR2: LGHNT and FRNRAP. V lost 5 bases and J lost 3, with 14 bases in between. In DNA, the CDR3 is TGTGCTAGTGGTCCCGGTGGACAGCTCTACGAGCAGTACTTC. It codes for CASGPGGQLYEQYF.